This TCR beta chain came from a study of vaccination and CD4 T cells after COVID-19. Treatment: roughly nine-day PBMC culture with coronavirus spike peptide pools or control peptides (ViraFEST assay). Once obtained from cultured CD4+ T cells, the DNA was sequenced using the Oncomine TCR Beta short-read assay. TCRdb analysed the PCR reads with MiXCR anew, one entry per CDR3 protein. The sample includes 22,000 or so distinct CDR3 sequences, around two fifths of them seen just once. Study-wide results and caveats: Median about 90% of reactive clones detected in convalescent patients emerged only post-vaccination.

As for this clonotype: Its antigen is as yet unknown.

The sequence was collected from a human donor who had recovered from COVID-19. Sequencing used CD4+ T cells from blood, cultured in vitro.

DNA for the CDR3: TGTGCCAGCAGCTTACCCGCAGGGGGCAATCAGCCCCAGCATTTT. As protein: CASSLPAGGNQPQHF. The chain has TRBV7-8 and TRBJ1-5; TRBD1 might be the D (6 bases). With 2 bases removed from V and 2 bases from J, the gap between germline ends came to 10 bases. Per the germline V gene, CDR1 is SGHVS and CDR2 is FQNEAQ. CDR3 length equals 15 residues.